Listed here are 10 T cell receptor beta chains from one sample, sequenced in a study of T-cell memory formation after mild COVID-19. TCRdb ran MiXCR on the 5' RACE reads and lists one entry per CDR3 protein. Of tens of thousands of distinct CDR3 sequences in the sample, roughly an eighth were seen once. Sequencing input: PBMCs or a T cell subset sorted from them (not recorded which). The source of these receptors is an adult woman who had mild COVID-19 (a few samples of this study predate the infection). Cell type and time point are not known.

This clonotype was detected a few times. The V gene is TRBV12-3 or TRBV12-4, the J gene TRBJ2-3; D ambiguous. This CDR3 has 16 amino acids. The V end was cut by 3 bases, the J end by 0 bases, with 13 bases between. CDR3 sequence (DNA): TGTGCCAGCAGTTTGCAGTCTGCGATTAGCACAGATACGCAGTATTTT. It codes for CASSLQSAISTDTQYF.

The J gene is TRBJ2-1, the V gene TRBV5-1, with a weak D call TRBD1 (6 bases). The CDR3 is made up of 14 amino acids. V lost 3 bases and J lost 8, with 15 bases in between. CDR1 and CDR2 from the germline V gene are SGHRS and YFSETQ. CDR3 region: CASSSLDRIDEQFF. CDR3 bases: TGCGCCAGCAGCTCCCTCGACAGGATCGATGAGCAGTTCTTC.

The sample holds a few counts of this clonotype. J is TRBJ1-5 and V is TRBV27; a weak D match, TRBD1 (5 bases). Germline V gene sequence: CDR1 MNHEY, CDR2 SMNVEV (reference sequence). The V end lost 4 bases, the J end lost 0 bases, and 13 bases lay between the germline ends. The CDR3 length is 16 residues. CDR3 bases: TGTGCCAGCAGTTCGATGGCAGGGCTTAGCAATCAGCCCCAGCATTTT. Its translation: CASSSMAGLSNQPQHF.

CDR3 loop: CASSYSGTTGYTF. In DNA, the CDR3 is TGTGCCAGCAGTTACTCGGGGACTACAGGCTACACCTTC. The V gene is TRBV6-5, the J gene TRBJ1-2; a possible D gene is TRBD1 (5 bases). The CDR3 spans 13 residues. The germline gives CDR1 MNHEY, CDR2 SVGAGI. V was cut by 0 bases and J by 8 bases, with 10 bases left in between.

The table lists this clonotype with a few counts. This chain uses TRBV7-9 with TRBJ2-5, with 7 positions matching TRBD2. CDR1 is SEHNR and CDR2 is FQNEAQ in the germline V gene (reference sequence). CDR3 length: 15 residues. The V gene end was trimmed by 5 bases and the J gene end by 4 bases; junction bases not matched to a gene: 10. The CDR3 loop is CASSPPSLARETQYF. CDR3 nucleotides: TGTGCCAGCAGCCCACCCTCACTAGCGAGAGAGACCCAGTACTTC.

V usage is TRBV12-3 or TRBV12-4 and J usage is TRBJ2-7, with D tentatively TRBD1 (6 bases). V shed 9 bases and J shed 0 bases, with 18 bases lying between them. The CDR3 is 15 residues long. The CDR3: CASNHEDRLSYEQYF. The DNA of the CDR3 is TGTGCCAGTAACCACGAAGACAGGCTCTCCTACGAGCAGTACTTC.

This clonotype was counted a few times. The chain uses TRBV14 and TRBJ1-1; 7 bases line up with TRBD1. The CDR3 runs to 17 residues. CDR1 SGHDN and CDR2 FVKESK come from the germline V gene. V was pared by 1 base and J by 2 bases, with 10 bases of the junction left unmatched. As DNA, the CDR3 is TGTGCCAGCAGCCAAGGGGAGACAGGGTATGGAAACACTGAAGCTTTCTTT. Its protein product is CASSQGETGYGNTEAFF.

This clonotype was observed a few times. The chain recombines TRBV6-4 with TRBJ2-1, with D possibly being TRBD1 (8 bases). This CDR3 contains 14 residues. Germline loops: CDR1 MRHNA, CDR2 SNTAGT. The V and J ends lost 4 bases and 8 bases respectively, with 15 bases between them. The CDR3 DNA sequence: TGTGCCAGCAGTGCGTCACAGGGGGGGGATGAGCAGTTCTTC. This codes for CASSASQGGDEQFF.

The rearrangement joins TRBV12-3 or TRBV12-4 to TRBJ1-5; D gene ambiguous. Trimming cost V 1 base and J 8 bases, with 12 bases left between them. CDR3 length: 14 residues. The CDR3 sequence is CASSLGGLGKPQHF. The CDR3, as DNA: TGTGCCAGCAGTTTAGGAGGGTTGGGGAAGCCCCAGCATTTT.

The rearrangement uses TRBV5-6 and TRBJ1-2; D remains unclear. The V end lost 3 bases, the J end lost 5 bases, and 20 bases lay between the germline ends. CDR1 is SGHDT and CDR2 is YYEEEE in the germline V gene. This CDR3 is 16 amino acids long. The CDR3 is CASSSSQKGLLYGYTF. The CDR3 nucleotides read TGTGCCAGCAGCTCCTCCCAGAAGGGCCTATTATATGGCTACACCTTC.